The source of this T cell receptor (beta chain) is a study of Graves' ophthalmopathy and Graves' hyperthyroidism. Amplification from RNA transcripts yielded the TCR beta CDR3 regions. An initial RT-PCR round employing HTBI primers preceded a second-round multiplex PCR. One entry per CDR3 protein results from TCRdb running MiXCR on the multiplex PCR reads. This table holds over 650,000 distinct CDR3 sequences, 35% to 45% found once. CDR3 length: 13 residues. Trimming at V came to 10 bases and at J to 9 bases, leaving 12 bases not matched to a gene. Per the germline V gene, CDR1 is ENHRY and CDR2 is SYGVKD.

Sequenced: peripheral blood. The sequence came from an adult man with Graves' ophthalmopathy. The genes are TRBV10-3 and TRBJ1-5, with 7 bases aligning to TRBD1. In nucleotides, the CDR3 is TGTGCCACTCTGAGGGGGCCTACTTGGCCCCAGCATTTT. Its translation: CATLRGPTWPQHF.